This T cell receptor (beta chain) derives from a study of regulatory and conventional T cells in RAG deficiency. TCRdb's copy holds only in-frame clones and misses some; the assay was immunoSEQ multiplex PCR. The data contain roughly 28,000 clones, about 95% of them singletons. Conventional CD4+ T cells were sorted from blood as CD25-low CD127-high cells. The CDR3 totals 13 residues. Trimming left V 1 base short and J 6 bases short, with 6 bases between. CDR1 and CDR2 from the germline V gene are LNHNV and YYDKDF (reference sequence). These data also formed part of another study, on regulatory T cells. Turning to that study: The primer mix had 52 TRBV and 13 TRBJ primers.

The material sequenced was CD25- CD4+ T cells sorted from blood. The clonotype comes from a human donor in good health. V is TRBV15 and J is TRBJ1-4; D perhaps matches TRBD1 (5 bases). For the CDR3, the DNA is TGTGCCACCAGCAGAGGCAGGGATGAAAAACTGTTTTTT. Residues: CATSRGRDEKLFF.